Below, 21 T cell receptor beta chains from the same sample are listed, as sequenced in a study of blood T cells in healthy people across ages. Then a second PCR, running about 6 to 11 cycles, was carried out with a sample-barcoded 5' primer and a J-beta primer mix. TCRdb fed the 5' RACE reads into MiXCR, producing one record per CDR3 protein. This table holds hundreds of thousands of distinct CDR3 sequences, less than 25% found once. The same data also contributed to another study, on T cells of mothers and their children.

The sequenced sample was blood. These receptors all come from a boy aged 5 to 17 in good health.

This clonotype was seen many times. This chain links TRBV20-1 with TRBJ2-3; TRBD2 agrees at 9 bases. J gave up 3 bases and V 3 bases, and 4 bases lay outside the gene matches. Germline V gives CDR1 DFQATT, CDR2 SNEGSKA (reference sequence). This CDR3 is 14 amino acids long. The CDR3 DNA follows: TGCAGTGCTAGCGAGCGGGAGGCAACAGATACGCAGTATTTT. Its protein is CSASEREATDTQYF.

The V gene is TRBV12-5, the J gene TRBJ2-1; 8 bases match TRBD1. The CDR3 extends over 15 amino acids. The J segment lost 6 bases and the V segment lost 5 bases, leaving 9 bases of the junction unmatched. The germline CDR1 and CDR2 sequences are LGHNT and FRNRAP. The DNA of the CDR3 is TGTGCTAGTGGTCCCCGGGACAGGACCATCAATGAGCAGTTCTTC. Protein product: CASGPRDRTINEQFF.

This clonotype was seen a few times. V usage is TRBV18 and J usage is TRBJ1-6; no firm D call. The V gene lost 2 bases and the J gene lost 8 bases, with 10 bases spanning the gap. The CDR3 is 14 residues long. Germline CDR1 and CDR2: KGHSH and LQKENI. CDR3 in amino acids: CASSPVGFDSPLHF. The CDR3 DNA reads TGTGCCAGCTCACCAGTGGGTTTCGATTCACCCCTCCACTTT.

The chain links TRBV6-1 to TRBJ1-3; 7 nucleotides align to TRBD1. Trimming removed 5 bases from V and 2 bases from J; junction bases left unmatched: 9. The germline V gene encodes CDR1 MNHNS and CDR2 SASEGT. This CDR3 spans 16 amino acids. In DNA form, the CDR3 reads TGTGCCAGCAGTCTAGGAGGGGGCCCAACTGGAAACACCATATATTTT. This gives the protein CASSLGGGPTGNTIYF.

The chain has TRBV28 and TRBJ2-3; 10 positions match TRBD2. Germline CDR1 reads MDHEN; CDR2 reads SYDVKM. With 6 bases clipped from V and 4 bases from J, the junction kept 7 bases outside the gene matches. The CDR3 is 15 amino acids. The CDR3 loop reads CASSTSGGAPDTQYF. The DNA of the CDR3 is TGTGCCAGCAGCACCAGCGGGGGGGCGCCAGATACGCAGTATTTT.

The chain uses TRBV20-1 and TRBJ2-1, with D possibly matching TRBD2 (6 bases). The CDR3 contains 12 residues. V was clipped by 5 bases and J by 6 bases, with 11 bases between them. The germline CDR1 and CDR2 sequences are DFQATT and SNEGSKA (reference sequence). Here the CDR3 DNA reads TGCAGTGCTCCGACGACTAGCAATGAGCAGTTCTTC. It encodes CSAPTTSNEQFF.

The V and J genes are TRBV4-3 and TRBJ1-4; D is perhaps TRBD1 (5 bases). Trimming removed 3 bases at V and 12 bases at J, with 14 bases between. CDR1 is LGHNA, CDR2 YSLEER, per germline. CDR3 length: 13 residues. In DNA, the CDR3 is TGCGCCAGCAGCCAGGACCCCGGAGGGGAACTGTTTTTT. The encoded protein is CASSQDPGGELFF.

The chain uses TRBV7-2 and TRBJ1-1, with D possibly being TRBD1 (6 bases). The germline V gene encodes CDR1 SGHTA and CDR2 FQGNSA. The CDR3 runs 15 residues. V lost 2 bases and J 4 bases, leaving 14 bases between the germline ends. As DNA, the CDR3 is TGTGCCAGCAGCTTATCTGGGGGGCCAGGCACTGAAGCTTTCTTT. It codes for CASSLSGGPGTEAFF.

This chain uses TRBV28 with TRBJ1-3; D unclear. V was shortened by 6 bases and J by 0 bases, with 12 bases between the two germline ends. Germline V lookup: CDR1 MDHEN, CDR2 SYDVKM. CDR3 length: 15 residues. The CDR3 here is CASSPGGSSGNTIYF. DNA for the CDR3: TGTGCCAGCAGCCCAGGAGGGAGCTCTGGAAACACCATATATTTT.

The V gene is TRBV7-3, the J gene TRBJ2-5; a possible D gene is TRBD2 (6 bases). V was trimmed by 1 base and J by 5 bases, leaving 17 bases between them. CDR3 length: 16 amino acids. The germline V gene has CDR1 SGHTA and CDR2 FQGTGA. In DNA form, the CDR3 reads TGTGCCAGCAGCTTAATGGAGGGAGGTCTGCGGGAGACCCAGTACTTC. Translated, it gives CASSLMEGGLRETQYF. The whole variable domain, remainder taken from reference TRBV7-3 and TRBJ2-5, is GAGVSQTPSNKVTEKGKYVELRCDPISGHTALYWYRQSLGQGPEFLIYFQGTGAADDSGLPNDRFFAVRPEGSVSTLKIQRTERGDSAVYLCASSLMEGGLRETQYFGPGTRLLVL.

This clonotype turned up a few times. The chain is built from TRBV28 and TRBJ2-7, with 8 nucleotides matching TRBD1. The V and J ends lost 5 bases and 3 bases, in that order; junction bases with no gene match: 6. This CDR3 spans 14 amino acids. Germline CDR1 reads MDHEN; CDR2 reads SYDVKM. CDR3 DNA: TGTGCCAGCAGTCGCCGGGACAGGTACTACGAGCAGTACTTC. It is translated as CASSRRDRYYEQYF. Variable domain in full (rest from reference TRBV28 and TRBJ2-7): DVKVTQSSRYLVKRTGEKVFLECVQDMDHENMFWYRQDPGLGLRLIYFSYDVKMKEKGDIPEGYSVSREKKERFSLILESASTNQTSMYLCASSRRDRYYEQYFGPGTRLTVT.

The V gene is TRBV7-3, the J gene TRBJ1-2; no definite D call. There are 17 residues in the CDR3. Germline V gene data show CDR1 as SGHTA and CDR2 as FQGTGA. Deletions cut 5 bases from V and 6 bases from J, with 25 bases between. This CDR3 is CASSRGGDNPSMDGYTF. CDR3 nucleotide sequence: TGTGCCAGCAGCCGGGGTGGCGACAACCCGTCAATGGATGGCTACACCTTC.

This chain connects TRBV6-5 to TRBJ1-2; D unclear. The V gene's germline CDR1 is MNHEY and CDR2 SVGAGI. CDR3 size: 14 residues. V was clipped by 7 bases and J by 1 base, with 13 bases between them. CDR3 sequence: CASTSPAVNYGYTF. The CDR3 DNA follows: TGTGCCAGCACATCCCCGGCGGTTAACTATGGCTACACCTTC.

The chain employs TRBV28 and TRBJ2-5; 7 bases are a match to TRBD2. The J segment lost 2 bases and the V segment lost 8 bases, leaving 5 bases of the junction unmatched. The length of the CDR3 is 13 residues. The germline CDR1 and CDR2 sequences are MDHEN and SYDVKM. The CDR3 nucleotides read TGTGCCAGCCTTGGGGGGGATCAAGAGACCCAGTACTTC. This encodes CASLGGDQETQYF.

This clonotype was seen a handful of times. A junction end diverges from the germline sequence, so it may reflect a read error. The rearrangement uses TRBV15 and TRBJ1-2, with D hard to call. There are 14 residues in the CDR3. Germline V gene data show CDR1 as LNHNV and CDR2 as YYDKDF (reference sequence). CDR3 loop: CATSRDKGVGGYAF. The CDR3 nucleotides read TGTGCCACCAGCAGAGATAAAGGCGTAGGAGGCTACGCCTTC.

In its sample, this clonotype was seen many times. Here the CDR3 DNA reads TGTGCCAGCAGCTTAGGGGGGGACACTGAAGCTTTCTTT. Protein product: CASSLGGDTEAFF. V usage is TRBV7-6 and J usage is TRBJ1-1; possibly TRBD1 for D (5 bases). The germline gives CDR1 SGHVS, CDR2 FNYEAQ. The CDR3 consists of 13 residues. V was trimmed by 1 base and J by 3 bases, leaving 6 bases between them.

The V gene is TRBV25-1, the J gene TRBJ2-3; TRBD1 matches at 8 bases. Looked up from germline, CDR1 is MGHDK and CDR2 is SYGVNS. V shed 4 bases and J 2 bases; nucleotides not matched to a gene: 11. CDR3 length: 17 amino acids. CDR3 DNA: TGTGCCAGCAGTGCGGTGGACAGGGAAGAATTCACAGATACGCAGTATTTT. Residues: CASSAVDREEFTDTQYF.

The chain recombines TRBV6-2 or TRBV6-3 with TRBJ2-1, with D unresolved. The germline gives CDR1 MNHEY, CDR2 SVGEGT. Trimming took 2 bases from V and 6 from J, leaving 8 bases between them. The CDR3 extends over 13 amino acids. CDR3 sequence reads: CASSYPPSNEQFF. The CDR3 region has the DNA TGTGCCAGCAGTTACCCACCAAGCAATGAGCAGTTCTTC.

This chain links TRBV21-1 with TRBJ1-6; the listed D gene, TRBD1, was not tested against the DNA. TRBV21-1 is flagged as a pseudogene. There are 14 residues in the CDR3. CDR3 sequence reads: CASSKWTGGSPLHF. The CDR3 DNA reads as TGTGCCAGCAGCAAGTGGACAGGGGGATCACCCCTCCACTTT.

The chain uses TRBV5-1 and TRBJ2-1; 8 bases are shared with TRBD1. V shed 4 bases and J 6 bases; nucleotides not matched to a gene: 6. The CDR3 is made up of 14 amino acids. CDR1 SGHRS and CDR2 YFSETQ come from the germline V gene. CDR3 region: CASSPTGAGNEQFF. In nucleotides, the CDR3 is TGCGCCAGCAGCCCGACAGGGGCTGGCAATGAGCAGTTCTTC. Supplemented by reference TRBV5-1 and TRBJ2-1, the full variable domain reads KAGVTQTPRYLIKTRGQQVTLSCSPISGHRSVSWYQQTPGQGLQFLFEYFSETQRNKGNFPGRFSGRQFSNSRSEMNVSTLELGDSALYLCASSPTGAGNEQFFGPGTRLTVL.

This clonotype was counted a few times. V usage is TRBV6-5 and J usage is TRBJ2-7; TRBD2 might be the D (6 bases). The V gene lost 0 bases and the J gene lost 11 bases, with 11 bases spanning the gap. Germline V gene sequence: CDR1 MNHEY, CDR2 SVGAGI. This CDR3 is built from 12 residues. The CDR3 bases are TGTGCCAGCAGTTACTCGCGGGGTTTGGAGTACTTC. This encodes CASSYSRGLEYF.